The T cell receptor (beta chain) described here comes from a study of T-cell memory formation after mild COVID-19. TCRdb recomputed calls from the 5' RACE reads with MiXCR, one row per CDR3 protein. The sample contains about 400,000 distinct CDR3 sequences, roughly 26% of which appear only once. Looked up from germline, CDR1 is SGHTA and CDR2 is FQGNSA. V lost 1 base to trimming and J lost 3 bases; unmatched junction nucleotides: 2. The CDR3 is 15 residues long. The sequencing sample was made of PBMCs or a T cell subset sorted from them (not recorded which). The chain has TRBV7-2 and TRBJ2-3, with TRBD2 matching 9 bases. This sequence was found in an adult woman who had mild COVID-19 (a few samples of this study predate the infection). Cell type and time point are not known. CDR3 residues: CASSLGGRATDTQYF. The CDR3 DNA is TGTGCCAGCAGCTTAGGCGGGAGGGCGACAGATACGCAGTATTTT.